This T cell receptor beta chain came from a study of blood T cell repertoires in COVID-19. Looking at the study overall: Samples came from the United States, Italy and Spain, spanning acute and convalescent COVID-19.

V gave up 3 bases and J gave up 6 bases; unmatched junction bases: 4. Germline lookup yields CDR1 SGHRS and CDR2 YFSETQ. The CDR3 runs 13 residues. As originally analysed: Estimated nucleated cell counts came from reference gene primer amplification. The assay was immunoSEQ multiplex PCR, and TCRdb's table has in-frame clones only and misses some. D and trimming come from the DNA, and the V and J calls and clone size come from that table. The table records over 90,000 clones, 75% to 85% of them present only once. The rearrangement uses TRBV5-1 and TRBJ1-2, with 8 positions matching TRBD1. The source of this sequence is a man at least 80 years old with COVID-19, enrolled during active disease. Sequencing was performed on peripheral blood. The CDR3, as DNA: TGCGCCAGCAGCTATTCAGGGGGCAATGGCTACACCTTC. Translated: CASSYSGGNGYTF.